This T cell receptor beta chain is drawn from a study of blood T cell repertoires in COVID-19. Overall study: Samples taken during acute and convalescent COVID-19 were collected in the United States, Italy and Spain. The analysed material was cDNA or gDNA that came from T cells, B-cell-depleted T cells, or PBMCs.

The V gene lost 5 bases and the J gene lost 3 bases, with 20 bases spanning the gap. Germline V CDR1 and CDR2: LNHDA, SQIVND (reference sequence). CDR3 length: 17 residues. Original methodology: Amplifying reference gene primers gave estimates of nucleated cell counts. TCRdb's copy holds only in-frame clones and misses some; the assay was immunoSEQ multiplex PCR. That table supplies the V and J calls and clone size; D and trimming were determined from the DNA. Of 200,000 to 300,000 clones listed, approximately 89% are singletons. The receptor was derived from a man in his forties who had recovered from COVID-19. Sequenced: peripheral blood. The chain uses TRBV19 and TRBJ1-5, with D tentatively TRBD1 (6 bases). The CDR3: CASSLRDTRFFNQPQHF. The CDR3 DNA is TGTGCCAGTAGTCTCCGGGACACCCGTTTCTTCAATCAGCCCCAGCATTTT.